These T cell receptor beta chains were read from a single sample in a study of cytomegalovirus exposure and HLA in healthy donors. Generated by immunoSEQ multiplex PCR, the TCRdb table keeps only in-frame clones and is missing some. The sample carries 200,000 to 250,000 clones, 82% recorded once. Sequences were obtained from PBMCs. These receptors originate from a woman in her forties in good health and CMV-seropositive. CDR3s include the opening cysteine and the closing phenylalanine or tryptophan. D genes are given only for firm matches. Size is omitted from some rows. Given values are once, few, many or a class for expanded clones.

CDR3 DNA: TGTGCCGCAGCAGAGTCAGTCCATATTGGAGACATTCAGTACTTC
CDR3 protein: CAAAESVHIGDIQYF
clone size: .
J gene: TRBJ2-4
V gene: TRBV6-1
D gene: .

CDR3 DNA: TGTGCCAGTAGTACAACAGGGGAGAGAGTGGCCCAGCATTTT
CDR3 protein: CASSTTGERVAQHF
clone size: .
J gene: TRBJ1-5
V gene: TRBV19
D gene: TRBD1

CDR3 DNA: TGTGCCACCAGCAGAGGTGGGACTAGCGGCTACGAGCAGTACTTC
CDR3 protein: CATSRGGTSGYEQYF
clone size: .
J gene: TRBJ2-7
V gene: TRBV15
D gene: TRBD2

CDR3 DNA: TGTGCCAGCAGCCTCAGGGGGTACACTGAAGCTTTCTTT
CDR3 protein: CASSLRGYTEAFF
clone size: .
J gene: TRBJ1-1
V gene: TRBV6-6
D gene: TRBD1

CDR3 DNA: TGCAGTGCCCCGGCGAGGGAAAAACTGTTTTTT
CDR3 protein: CSAPAREKLFF
clone size: .
J gene: TRBJ1-4
V gene: TRBV20-1
D gene: .

CDR3 DNA: TGTGCCAGCTCGGTGGGACAGCACTACGAGCAGTACTTC
CDR3 protein: CASSVGQHYEQYF
clone size: .
J gene: TRBJ2-7
V gene: TRBV5-6
D gene: TRBD1

CDR3 DNA: TGTGCCAGCACCGTAGCGGCCAACACCGGGGAGCTGTTTTTT
CDR3 protein: CASTVAANTGELFF
clone size: .
J gene: TRBJ2-2
V gene: TRBV25-1
D gene: .

CDR3 DNA: TGTGCCAGCAGTTACTTGGACAGGACCACCCTCGGGGGACTGTTTTTT
CDR3 protein: CASSYLDRTTLGGLFF
clone size: .
J gene: TRBJ1-4
V gene: TRBV6-6
D gene: TRBD1

CDR3 DNA: TGTGCCAGCAGCACTACCCCCCGGACCGGGACAGAAGAAAAACTGTTTTTT
CDR3 protein: CASSTTPRTGTEEKLFF
clone size: .
J gene: TRBJ1-4
V gene: TRBV11-3
D gene: TRBD1

CDR3 DNA: TGTGCCAGCAGCCTACAGGGACGGACCAATGAGCAGTTCTTC
CDR3 protein: CASSLQGRTNEQFF
clone size: .
J gene: TRBJ2-1
V gene: TRBV11-3
D gene: .

CDR3 DNA: TGTGCCAGCAGTGGTCTAGCGGGGGAAGGTGGTGAGCAGTTCTTC
CDR3 protein: CASSGLAGEGGEQFF
clone size: .
J gene: TRBJ2-1
V gene: TRBV2
D gene: TRBD2

CDR3 DNA: TGTGCCTCAAAGCAGGGACTCACTAACAATGAGCAGTTCTTC
CDR3 protein: CASKQGLTNNEQFF
clone size: .
J gene: TRBJ2-1
V gene: TRBV6-5
D gene: .

CDR3 DNA: TGTGCCAGCAGCTTTGACAGGGGGCGAGACGAGCAGTACTTC
CDR3 protein: CASSFDRGRDEQYF
clone size: once
J gene: TRBJ2-7
V gene: TRBV7-2
D gene: TRBD1

CDR3 DNA: TGTGCCAGCAGCTCCGGGACAGGGTCCCGCGGGCAGTACTTC
CDR3 protein: CASSSGTGSRGQYF
clone size: .
J gene: TRBJ2-7
V gene: TRBV5-6
D gene: TRBD1

CDR3 DNA: TGTGCCAGCAGCCAAGAAGGGAGTAATCAGCCCCAGCATTTT
CDR3 protein: CASSQEGSNQPQHF
clone size: few
J gene: TRBJ1-5
V gene: TRBV4-2
D gene: .

CDR3 DNA: TGTGCCAGTAGTAGGGGACTAGCGAAGTATTTCGACAATGAGCAGTTCTTC
CDR3 protein: CASSRGLAKYFDNEQFF
clone size: few
J gene: TRBJ2-1
V gene: TRBV19
D gene: TRBD2

CDR3 DNA: TGTGCCAGCAGCCAAATCCCTCTTAGCGGGGGGAAAGACGAGCAGTACTTC
CDR3 protein: CASSQIPLSGGKDEQYF
clone size: .
J gene: TRBJ2-7
V gene: TRBV4-2
D gene: TRBD2

CDR3 DNA: TGTGCCAGCAGCCAAGGATTGATAGCGTCTGGAAACACCATATATTTT
CDR3 protein: CASSQGLIASGNTIYF
clone size: once
J gene: TRBJ1-3
V gene: TRBV14
D gene: .

CDR3 DNA: TGTGCCAGCAGTTACTCTGGACTATCTTACAATGAGCAGTTCTTC
CDR3 protein: CASSYSGLSYNEQFF
clone size: .
J gene: TRBJ2-1
V gene: TRBV6-5
D gene: .

CDR3 DNA: TGCGCCAGCAGCCCGACAGGGTTCTATGGCTACACCTTC
CDR3 protein: CASSPTGFYGYTF
clone size: .
J gene: TRBJ1-2
V gene: TRBV4-1
D gene: TRBD1

CDR3 DNA: TGTGCCAGCAGCCGACAGGGTTACGAGCAGTACTTC
CDR3 protein: CASSRQGYEQYF
clone size: few
J gene: TRBJ2-7
V gene: TRBV11-2
D gene: TRBD1

CDR3 DNA: TGTGCCAGCAGTGGAGGACAGGGGGTCTATGGCTACACCTTC
CDR3 protein: CASSGGQGVYGYTF
clone size: .
J gene: TRBJ1-2
V gene: TRBV6-5
D gene: TRBD1